This T cell receptor (beta chain) was captured in a study of lymphopenia after photon versus proton radiotherapy. The repertoire was sequenced with immunoSEQ multiplex PCR; TCRdb's copy has only in-frame clones and lacks some. This table holds roughly 150,000 clones, more than 85% found once. The CDR3 has 14 residues. Germline lookup yields CDR1 GTSNPN and CDR2 SVGIG (reference sequence). V shed 2 bases, J shed 1 base, and the junction held 4 bases outside the gene matches. The origin of this receptor is a man aged 50-60 years with gastric cancer. The chain uses TRBV30 and TRBJ1-2; the match to TRBD1 covers 7 bases. The source was peripheral blood, collected from a patient treated with photon-based radiotherapy. The CDR3 bases are TGTGCCTGGAGTCAGGGGGGAATTAACTATGGCTACACCTTC. Its protein product is CAWSQGGINYGYTF.